This TCR beta chain derives from a study of OX40 agonist ivuxolimab in advanced cancers. The overall study: Partial responses occurred in three patients (one hepatocellular carcinoma, two cutaneous melanoma). General study results and limits: Doses of 0.1 to 3.0 mg/kg were accompanied by clonal expansion of CD4+ and CD8+ blood T cells by week 6. The antigen specificity of the peripheral T cells (those that were expanded) was not determined.

The V end lost 0 bases, the J end lost 3 bases, and 7 bases lay between the germline ends. The germline V gene encodes CDR1 SGHNT and CDR2 YYREEE (reference sequence). CDR3 length: 15 residues. Produced via immunoSEQ multiplex PCR; TCRdb's table is partial and in-frame only. The data hold roughly 84,000 clones, with around 85% observed a single time. With respect to this clone: Antigen specificity is unknown.

The chain uses TRBV5-4 and TRBJ1-6; no clear D gene. Source: CD4+ or CD8+ T cells sorted from blood, taken in a trial of the OX40 agonist ivuxolimab. This receptor was obtained from an adult with an advanced solid tumor such as melanoma, head and neck, liver or kidney cancer. The DNA for the CDR3 is TGTGCCAGCAGCTTGGAGGCCAGCTATAATTCACCCCTCCACTTT. It yields the protein CASSLEASYNSPLHF.